The TCR beta chain described here comes from a study of T-cell memory formation after mild COVID-19. TCRdb re-analysed the 5' RACE reads in MiXCR, keeping a single row per CDR3 protein. The sample records under 400,000 distinct CDR3 sequences, around 21% being singletons. Study-wide findings and caveats: Pre-infection memory already had some responding clones, implying cross-reactive memory joined.

Germline CDR1 and CDR2: SGHTA and FQGNSA. Trimming cost V 2 bases and J 6 bases; bases outside gene matches: 6. This CDR3 has 15 residues. This clonotype has a handful of counts. The antigen is unknown. Sequencing was carried out using PBMCs or a T cell subset sorted from them (not recorded which). The gene calls are TRBV7-2 and TRBJ2-2, with TRBD2 identical over 7 bases. This clonotype was sampled from an adult woman who had mild COVID-19 (a few samples of this study predate the infection). Cell type and time point are not known. CDR3 sequence reads: CASSLSIAGAGELFF. In DNA form, the CDR3 reads TGTGCCAGCAGCTTAAGTATAGCGGGTGCCGGGGAGCTGTTTTTT.